This TCR beta chain stems from a study of Graves' ophthalmopathy and Graves' hyperthyroidism. Amplification targeted the TCR beta CDR3 regions, with RNA transcripts as the source material. Second-round multiplex PCR followed a first-round RT-PCR using HTBI primers. One entry per CDR3 protein, called by TCRdb with MiXCR from the multiplex PCR reads. The sample carries hundreds of thousands of distinct CDR3 sequences, roughly two fifths recorded once. V was pared by 1 base and J by 5 bases, with 7 bases between. The germline V gene encodes CDR1 SGHRS and CDR2 YFSETQ. The CDR3 has 13 amino acids. The source material was peripheral blood. The V and J genes are TRBV5-1 and TRBJ2-1, with D unresolved. This TCR came from an adult man with Graves' ophthalmopathy. The DNA for the CDR3 is TGCGCCAGCAGCTTGAAGGTTAACAATGAGCAGTTCTTC. It is translated as CASSLKVNNEQFF.